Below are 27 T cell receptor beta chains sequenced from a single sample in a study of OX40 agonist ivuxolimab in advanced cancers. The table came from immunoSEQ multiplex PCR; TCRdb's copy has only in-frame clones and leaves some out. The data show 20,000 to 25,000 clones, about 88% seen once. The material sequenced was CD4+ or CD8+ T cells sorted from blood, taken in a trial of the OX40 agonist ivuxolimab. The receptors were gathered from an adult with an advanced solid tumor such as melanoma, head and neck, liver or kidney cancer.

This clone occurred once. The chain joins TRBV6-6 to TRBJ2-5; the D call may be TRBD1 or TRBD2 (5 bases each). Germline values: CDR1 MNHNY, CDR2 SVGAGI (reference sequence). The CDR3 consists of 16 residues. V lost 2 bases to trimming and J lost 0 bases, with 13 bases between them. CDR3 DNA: TGTGCCAGCAGTTACGCCCTGGGACGGCACCAAGAGACCCAGTACTTC. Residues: CASSYALGRHQETQYF.

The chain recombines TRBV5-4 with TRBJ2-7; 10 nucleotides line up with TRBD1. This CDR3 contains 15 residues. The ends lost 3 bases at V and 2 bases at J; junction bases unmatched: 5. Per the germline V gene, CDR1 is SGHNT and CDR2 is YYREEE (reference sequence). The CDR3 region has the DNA TGTGCCAGCAGCTCTCCGGGACAGGGGACCTACGAGCAGTACTTC. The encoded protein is CASSSPGQGTYEQYF.

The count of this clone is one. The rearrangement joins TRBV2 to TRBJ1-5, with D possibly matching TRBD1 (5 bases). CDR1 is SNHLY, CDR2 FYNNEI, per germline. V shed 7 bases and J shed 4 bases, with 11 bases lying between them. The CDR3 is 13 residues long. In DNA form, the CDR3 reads TGTGCCAGCACCGGGAGGGGTAATCAGCCCCAGCATTTT. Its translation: CASTGRGNQPQHF.

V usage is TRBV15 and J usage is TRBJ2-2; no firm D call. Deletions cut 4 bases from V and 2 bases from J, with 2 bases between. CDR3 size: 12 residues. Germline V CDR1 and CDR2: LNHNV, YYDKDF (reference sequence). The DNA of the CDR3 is TGTGCCACCAGCACCAACACCGGGGAGCTGTTTTTT. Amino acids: CATSTNTGELFF.

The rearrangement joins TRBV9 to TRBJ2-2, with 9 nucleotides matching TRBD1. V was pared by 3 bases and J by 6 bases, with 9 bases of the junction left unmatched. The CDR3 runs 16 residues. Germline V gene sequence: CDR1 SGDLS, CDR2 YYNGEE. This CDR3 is CASSATGTGFAGELFF. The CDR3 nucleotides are TGTGCCAGCAGCGCAACCGGGACAGGGTTCGCCGGGGAGCTGTTTTTT.

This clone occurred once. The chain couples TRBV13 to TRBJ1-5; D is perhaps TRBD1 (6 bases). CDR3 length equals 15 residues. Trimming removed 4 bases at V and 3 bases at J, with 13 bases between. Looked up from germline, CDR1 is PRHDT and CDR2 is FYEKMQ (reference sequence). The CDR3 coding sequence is TGTGCCAGCAGCTCGACAGGTGAGGCCAATCAGCCCCAGCATTTT. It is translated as CASSSTGEANQPQHF.

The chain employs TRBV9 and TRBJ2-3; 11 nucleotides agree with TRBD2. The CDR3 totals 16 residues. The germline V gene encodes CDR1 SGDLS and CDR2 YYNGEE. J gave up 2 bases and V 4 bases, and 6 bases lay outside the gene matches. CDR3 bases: TGTGCCAGCAGCCTCACTAGCGGGAGTTACACAGATACGCAGTATTTT. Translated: CASSLTSGSYTDTQYF.

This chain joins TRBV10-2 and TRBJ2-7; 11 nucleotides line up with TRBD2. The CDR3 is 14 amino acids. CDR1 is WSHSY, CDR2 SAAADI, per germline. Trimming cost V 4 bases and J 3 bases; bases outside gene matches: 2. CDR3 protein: CASSVGTSGYEQYF. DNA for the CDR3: TGCGCCAGCAGTGTCGGGACTAGCGGCTACGAGCAGTACTTC.

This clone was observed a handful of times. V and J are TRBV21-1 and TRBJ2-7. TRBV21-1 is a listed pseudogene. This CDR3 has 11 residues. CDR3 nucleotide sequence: TGTGCCAGCGGTAAGGTGGAAGAGCAGTACTTC. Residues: CASGKVEEQYF.

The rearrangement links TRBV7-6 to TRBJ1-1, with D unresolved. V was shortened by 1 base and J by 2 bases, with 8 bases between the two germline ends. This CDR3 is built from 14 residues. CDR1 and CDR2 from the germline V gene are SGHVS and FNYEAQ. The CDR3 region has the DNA TGTGCCAGCAGCTTAGGCGCGGTTAACACTGAAGCTTTCTTT. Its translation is CASSLGAVNTEAFF.

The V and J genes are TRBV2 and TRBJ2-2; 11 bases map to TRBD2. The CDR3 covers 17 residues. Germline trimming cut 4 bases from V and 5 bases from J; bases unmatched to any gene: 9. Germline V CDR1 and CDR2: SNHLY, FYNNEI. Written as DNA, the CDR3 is TGTGCCAGCAGTGGCTCTCTAGCGGGAGGCGATACCGGGGAGCTGTTTTTT. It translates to CASSGSLAGGDTGELFF.

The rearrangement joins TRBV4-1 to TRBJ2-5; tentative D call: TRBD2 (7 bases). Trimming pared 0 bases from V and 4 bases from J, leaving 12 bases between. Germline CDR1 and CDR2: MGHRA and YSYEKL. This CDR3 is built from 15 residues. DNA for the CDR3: TGCGCCAGCAGCCAAGATGGGGGGGCCCCAGAGACCCAGTACTTC. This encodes CASSQDGGAPETQYF.

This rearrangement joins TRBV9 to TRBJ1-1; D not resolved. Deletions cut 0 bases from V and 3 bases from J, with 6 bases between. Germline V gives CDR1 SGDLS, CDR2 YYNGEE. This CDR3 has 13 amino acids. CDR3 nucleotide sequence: TGTGCCAGCAGCGTAGGGGCCTACACTGAAGCTTTCTTT. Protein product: CASSVGAYTEAFF.

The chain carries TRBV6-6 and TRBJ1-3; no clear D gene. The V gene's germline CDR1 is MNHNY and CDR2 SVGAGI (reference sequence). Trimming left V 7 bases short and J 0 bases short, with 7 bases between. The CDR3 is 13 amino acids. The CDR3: CASTANSGNTIYF. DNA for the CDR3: TGTGCCAGCACTGCTAACTCTGGAAACACCATATATTTT.

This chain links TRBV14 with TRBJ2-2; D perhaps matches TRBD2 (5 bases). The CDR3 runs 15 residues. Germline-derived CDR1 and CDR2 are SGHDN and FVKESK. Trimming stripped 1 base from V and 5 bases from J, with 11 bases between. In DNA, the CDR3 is TGTGCCAGCAGCCAAGTTAGCGCGTATACCGGGGAGCTGTTTTTT. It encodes CASSQVSAYTGELFF.

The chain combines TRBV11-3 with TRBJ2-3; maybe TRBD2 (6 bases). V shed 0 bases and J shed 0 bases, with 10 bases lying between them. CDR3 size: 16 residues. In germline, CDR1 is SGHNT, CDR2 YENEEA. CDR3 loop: CASSLDLSGSTDTQYF. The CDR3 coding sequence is TGTGCCAGCAGCTTAGATCTAAGCGGGAGCACAGATACGCAGTATTTT.

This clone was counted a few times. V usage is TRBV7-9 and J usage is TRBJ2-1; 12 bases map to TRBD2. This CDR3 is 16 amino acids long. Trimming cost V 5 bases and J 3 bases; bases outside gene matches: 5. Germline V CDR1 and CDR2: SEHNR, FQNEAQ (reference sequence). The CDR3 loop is CASSRRTSGIYNEQFF. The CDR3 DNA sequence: TGTGCCAGCAGCCGACGGACTAGCGGGATCTACAATGAGCAGTTCTTC.

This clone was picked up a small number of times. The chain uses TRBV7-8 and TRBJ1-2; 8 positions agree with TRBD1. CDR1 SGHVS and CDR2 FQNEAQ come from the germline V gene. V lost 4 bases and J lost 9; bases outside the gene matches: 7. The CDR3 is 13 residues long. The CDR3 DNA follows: TGTGCCAGCAGCTCCGGGACAGGTCTGAGCTACACCTTC. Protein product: CASSSGTGLSYTF.

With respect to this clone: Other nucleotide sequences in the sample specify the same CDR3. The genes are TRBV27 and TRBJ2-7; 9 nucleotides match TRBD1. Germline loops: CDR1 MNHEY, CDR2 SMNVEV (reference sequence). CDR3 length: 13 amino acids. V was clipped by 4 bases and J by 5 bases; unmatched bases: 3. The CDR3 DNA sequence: TGTGCCAGCAGTTCCTGGACAGGGGACGAGCAGTACTTC. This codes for CASSSWTGDEQYF.

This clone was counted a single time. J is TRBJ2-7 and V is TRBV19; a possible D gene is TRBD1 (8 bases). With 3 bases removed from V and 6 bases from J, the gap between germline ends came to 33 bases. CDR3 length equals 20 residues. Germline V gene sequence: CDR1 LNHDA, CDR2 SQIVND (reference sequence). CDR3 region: CASSMFFGGSGGIVVFEQYF. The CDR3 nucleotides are TGTGCCAGTAGTATGTTCTTCGGGGGGTCAGGGGGCATCGTCGTCTTCGAGCAGTACTTC. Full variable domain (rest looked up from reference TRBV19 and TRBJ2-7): DGGITQSPKYLFRKEGQNVTLSCEQNLNHDAMYWYRQDPGQGLRLIYYSQIVNDFQKGDIAEGYSVSREKKESFPLTVTSAQKNPTAFYLCASSMFFGGSGGIVVFEQYFGPGTRLTVT.

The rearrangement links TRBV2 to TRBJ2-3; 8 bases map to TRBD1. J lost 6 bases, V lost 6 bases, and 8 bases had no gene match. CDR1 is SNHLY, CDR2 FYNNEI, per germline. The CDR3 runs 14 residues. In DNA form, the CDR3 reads TGTGCCAGCAGGGGACCAGGGGGCAGGGATACGCAGTATTTT. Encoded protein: CASRGPGGRDTQYF.

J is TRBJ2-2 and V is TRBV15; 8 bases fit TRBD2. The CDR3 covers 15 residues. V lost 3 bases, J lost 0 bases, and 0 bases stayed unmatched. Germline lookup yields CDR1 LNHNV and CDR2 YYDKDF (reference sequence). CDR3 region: CATSRTSANTGELFF. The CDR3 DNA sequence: TGTGCCACCAGCAGGACTAGCGCGAACACCGGGGAGCTGTTTTTT.

CDR3: CASSIGQGAANEKLFF. Here the CDR3 DNA reads TGTGCCAGCAGCATAGGACAGGGGGCGGCTAATGAAAAACTGTTTTTT. This rearrangement joins TRBV9 to TRBJ1-4; 11 bases fit TRBD1. This CDR3 is 16 amino acids long. CDR1 is SGDLS, CDR2 YYNGEE, per germline. V lost 4 bases and J lost 3; bases outside the gene matches: 5.

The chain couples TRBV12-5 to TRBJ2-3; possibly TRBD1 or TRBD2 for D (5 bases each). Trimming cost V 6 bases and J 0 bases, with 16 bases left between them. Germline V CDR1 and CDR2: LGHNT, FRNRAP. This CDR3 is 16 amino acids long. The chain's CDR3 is CASGTSGQESTDTQYF. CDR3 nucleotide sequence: TGTGCTAGTGGGACTTCGGGGCAGGAAAGCACAGATACGCAGTATTTT.

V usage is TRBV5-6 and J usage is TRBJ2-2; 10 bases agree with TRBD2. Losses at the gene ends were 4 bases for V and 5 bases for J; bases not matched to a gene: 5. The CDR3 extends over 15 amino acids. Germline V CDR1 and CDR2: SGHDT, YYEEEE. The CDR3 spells CASSIAGGGTGELFF. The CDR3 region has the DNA TGTGCCAGCAGCATAGCGGGAGGAGGAACCGGGGAGCTGTTTTTT.

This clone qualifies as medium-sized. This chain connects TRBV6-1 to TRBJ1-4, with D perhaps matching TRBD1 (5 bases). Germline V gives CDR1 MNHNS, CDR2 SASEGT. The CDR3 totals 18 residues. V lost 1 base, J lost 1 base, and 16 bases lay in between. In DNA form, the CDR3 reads TGTGCCAGCAGTGAAGGTCCCTTCGTGGGGGGAACTAATGAAAAACTGTTTTTT. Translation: CASSEGPFVGGTNEKLFF.

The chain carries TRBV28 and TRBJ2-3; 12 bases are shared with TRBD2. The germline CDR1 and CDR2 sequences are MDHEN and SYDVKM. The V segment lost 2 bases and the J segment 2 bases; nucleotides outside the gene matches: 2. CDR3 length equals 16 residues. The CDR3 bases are TGTGCCAGCAGTTTAGGACTAGCGGGGATCACAGATACGCAGTATTTT. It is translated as CASSLGLAGITDTQYF.